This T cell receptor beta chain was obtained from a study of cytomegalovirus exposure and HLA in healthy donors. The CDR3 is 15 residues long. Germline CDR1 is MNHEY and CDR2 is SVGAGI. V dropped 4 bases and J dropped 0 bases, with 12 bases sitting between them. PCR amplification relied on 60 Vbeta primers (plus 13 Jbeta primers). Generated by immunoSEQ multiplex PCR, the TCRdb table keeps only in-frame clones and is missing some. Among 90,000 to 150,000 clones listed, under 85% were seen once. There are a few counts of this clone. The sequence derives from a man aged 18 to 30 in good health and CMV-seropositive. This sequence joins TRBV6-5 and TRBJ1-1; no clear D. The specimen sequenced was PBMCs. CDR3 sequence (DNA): TGTGCCAGCAGTTCCCCTACAGCAATGAACACTGAAGCTTTCTTT. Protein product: CASSSPTAMNTEAFF.